The rows below give T cell receptor beta chains drawn from one sample of a study of T cells after yellow fever vaccination. TCRdb independently ran MiXCR on the 5' RACE reads; one entry per CDR3 protein. The data show 320,000 or so distinct CDR3 sequences, with roughly 8.3% seen just once and approximately 18% held by the top ten. The sequenced sample was PBMCs, obtained 45 days after the first yellow fever vaccination. The receptors shown here come from a man between 18 and 29 years old who received the YFV17D yellow fever vaccine. The CDR3 runs from the conserved cysteine through the conserved F or W. A D gene is named only where the DNA matches it firmly. Part of the rows lack a size; the others show once, few, many or a class for expanded clones.

D: TRBD2
V: TRBV5-1
size: NA
J: TRBJ2-5
CDR3: CASSFQAGVQETQYF
DNA: TGCGCCAGCAGTTTTCAAGCGGGAGTCCAAGAGACCCAGTACTTC

D: NA
V: TRBV10-2
size: few
J: TRBJ1-5
CDR3: CASRQQAYSNQPQHF
DNA: TGCGCCAGCAGGCAGCAGGCTTATAGCAATCAGCCCCAGCATTTT

D: NA
V: TRBV7-9
size: few
J: TRBJ2-1
CDR3: CASSLVSRRGEQFF
DNA: TGTGCCAGCAGCTTAGTGTCCCGGAGGGGTGAGCAGTTCTTC

D: NA
V: TRBV20-1
size: once
J: TRBJ1-1
CDR3: CSARDGDPYTEAFF
DNA: TGCAGTGCTAGAGATGGAGACCCCTACACTGAAGCTTTCTTT

D: NA
V: TRBV9
size: NA
J: TRBJ2-3
CDR3: CASSDHRAIPTDTQYF
DNA: TGTGCCAGCAGCGATCATAGGGCAATCCCAACAGATACGCAGTATTTT

D: NA
V: TRBV25-1
size: few
J: TRBJ1-6
CDR3: CASSDPNREYSPLHF
DNA: TGTGCCAGCAGTGACCCAAACCGGGAGTATTCACCCCTCCACTTT

D: NA
V: TRBV7-9
size: many
J: TRBJ1-2
CDR3: CASSSAGYYGYTF
DNA: TGTGCCAGCAGCTCCGCAGGCTACTATGGCTACACCTTC

D: NA
V: TRBV19
size: many
J: TRBJ1-1
CDR3: CASSRGVNTEAFF
DNA: TGTGCCAGTAGCCGCGGGGTTAACACTGAAGCTTTCTTT

D: NA
V: TRBV7-2
size: few
J: TRBJ2-3
CDR3: CASTLSTDTQYF
DNA: TGTGCCAGCACCCTGAGCACAGATACGCAGTATTTT

D: NA
V: TRBV27
size: many
J: TRBJ1-5
CDR3: CASSLAGVQPQHF
DNA: TGTGCCAGCAGTCTGGCGGGTGTTCAGCCCCAGCATTTT

D: NA
V: TRBV18
size: few
J: TRBJ1-1
CDR3: CASSRGVMNTEAFF
DNA: TGTGCCAGCTCACGGGGGGTGATGAACACTGAAGCTTTCTTT

D: NA
V: TRBV9
size: many
J: TRBJ2-2
CDR3: CASTRENTGELFF
DNA: TGTGCCAGCACCCGGGAGAACACCGGGGAGCTGTTTTTT

D: TRBD2
V: TRBV7-2
size: NA
J: TRBJ2-3
CDR3: CASKPLAVTTDTQYF
DNA: TGTGCCAGCAAACCCCTAGCGGTTACTACAGATACGCAGTATTTT

D: TRBD1
V: TRBV5-1
size: few
J: TRBJ1-6
CDR3: CASSGGQGEYSPLHF
DNA: TGCGCCAGCAGCGGGGGACAGGGGGAATACTCACCCCTCCACTTT

D: NA
V: TRBV11-2
size: few
J: TRBJ2-3
CDR3: CASSLDRAQYF
DNA: TGTGCCAGCAGCTTAGACAGGGCGCAGTATTTT

D: TRBD1
V: TRBV11-2
size: NA
J: TRBJ1-2
CDR3: CASSPDRQYGYTF
DNA: TGTGCCAGCAGCCCGGACAGGCAGTATGGCTACACCTTC

D: TRBD1
V: TRBV6-5
size: few
J: TRBJ1-2
CDR3: CASSYTNRGGGNYGYTF
DNA: TGTGCCAGCAGTTACACCAACAGGGGTGGGGGTAACTATGGCTACACCTTC

D: NA
V: TRBV29-1
size: many
J: TRBJ1-2
CDR3: CSVESGYGYTF
DNA: TGCAGCGTTGAGTCAGGCTATGGCTACACCTTC

D: TRBD1
V: TRBV9
size: NA
J: TRBJ1-2
CDR3: CASSVRPRDRGNYGYTF
DNA: TGTGCCAGCAGCGTACGCCCCCGGGACAGGGGTAACTATGGCTACACCTTC

D: TRBD2
V: TRBV5-1
size: NA
J: TRBJ2-7
CDR3: CASTPSPTGGANRQYF
DNA: TGCGCCAGCACCCCTTCGCCTACGGGGGGGGCGAACCGGCAGTACTTC

D: NA
V: TRBV7-2
size: NA
J: TRBJ1-5
CDR3: CASSLGDGSNQPQHF
DNA: TGTGCCAGCAGCTTAGGGGACGGTAGCAATCAGCCCCAGCATTTT

D: NA
V: TRBV2
size: few
J: TRBJ1-3
CDR3: CASRPRGRGNTIYF
DNA: TGTGCCAGCAGGCCCCGGGGACGGGGAAACACCATATATTTT

D: NA
V: TRBV9
size: NA
J: TRBJ2-1
CDR3: CASSVEGGGNEQFF
DNA: TGTGCCAGCAGCGTAGAGGGGGGGGGCAATGAGCAGTTCTTC

D: NA
V: TRBV5-1
size: NA
J: TRBJ2-6
CDR3: CASSLFSFGANVLTF
DNA: TGCGCCAGCAGCTTGTTCTCGTTCGGGGCCAACGTCCTGACTTTC

D: NA
V: TRBV12-3/TRBV12-4
size: many
J: TRBJ1-4
CDR3: CASNAQRNEKLFF
DNA: TGTGCCAGCAATGCACAGCGAAATGAAAAACTGTTTTTT

D: NA
V: TRBV20-1
size: NA
J: TRBJ1-2
CDR3: CSARDYGAATYGYTF
DNA: TGCAGTGCTAGAGATTACGGGGCAGCAACCTATGGCTACACCTTC

D: NA
V: TRBV7-2
size: few
J: TRBJ1-2
CDR3: CASSLASAGENYGYTF
DNA: TGTGCCAGCAGCTTAGCGTCGGCAGGGGAGAACTATGGCTACACCTTC

D: TRBD2
V: TRBV3-1
size: few
J: TRBJ2-1
CDR3: CASISSGGAGDEQFF
DNA: TGTGCCAGCATCTCTAGCGGGGGGGCCGGGGATGAGCAGTTCTTC

D: NA
V: TRBV19
size: few
J: TRBJ1-2
CDR3: CASSHPGGGGFNYGYTF
DNA: TGTGCCAGTAGTCATCCCGGCGGAGGGGGGTTTAACTATGGCTACACCTTC

D: NA
V: TRBV5-1
size: few
J: TRBJ1-1
CDR3: CASNIGVSTEAFF
DNA: TGCGCCAGCAACATAGGGGTGAGCACTGAAGCTTTCTTT

D: NA
V: TRBV19
size: NA
J: TRBJ2-6
CDR3: CASSKDTAGLSGANVLTF
DNA: TGTGCCAGTAGTAAGGACACCGCAGGGCTCTCTGGGGCCAACGTCCTGACTTTC

D: TRBD1
V: TRBV7-8
size: NA
J: TRBJ2-3
CDR3: CASSLLIGGPDTQYF
DNA: TGTGCCAGCAGCTTACTTATAGGGGGCCCAGATACGCAGTATTTT

D: NA
V: TRBV5-4
size: NA
J: TRBJ2-2
CDR3: CASSFPGGANTGELFF
DNA: TGTGCCAGCAGCTTCCCTGGGGGCGCGAACACCGGGGAGCTGTTTTTT

D: NA
V: TRBV7-2
size: few
J: TRBJ1-2
CDR3: CASGRTENYGYTF
DNA: TGTGCCAGCGGCAGGACAGAGAACTATGGCTACACCTTC

D: NA
V: TRBV7-2
size: few
J: TRBJ2-5
CDR3: CASSLVGQGRGSF
DNA: TGTGCCAGCAGCTTAGTAGGCCAGGGTCGGGGGAGCTTC

D: NA
V: TRBV4-3
size: few
J: TRBJ2-3
CDR3: CASSQVPRATDTQYF
DNA: TGCGCCAGCAGCCAAGTCCCCCGAGCCACAGATACGCAGTATTTT

D: NA
V: TRBV11-2
size: few
J: TRBJ1-2
CDR3: CASSFPLGTPLWLFTF
DNA: TGTGCCAGCAGCTTCCCCCTTGGGACTCCTCTATGGCTATTCACCTTC

D: NA
V: TRBV29-1
size: few
J: TRBJ2-3
CDR3: CSVRGDAGDTQYF
DNA: TGCAGCGTCCGCGGGGACGCGGGAGATACGCAGTATTTT

D: NA
V: TRBV4-2
size: few
J: TRBJ2-2
CDR3: CASSQVVMRDTGELFF
DNA: TGTGCCAGCAGCCAAGTTGTAATGCGTGACACCGGGGAGCTGTTTTTT

D: NA
V: TRBV30
size: few
J: TRBJ2-4
CDR3: CAWSVRGVQYF
DNA: TGTGCCTGGAGTGTCAGGGGAGTTCAGTACTTC

D: NA
V: TRBV18
size: NA
J: TRBJ2-3
CDR3: CASSPEGSTDTQYF
DNA: TGTGCCAGCTCACCCGAGGGGAGCACAGATACGCAGTATTTT

D: TRBD1
V: TRBV6-5
size: NA
J: TRBJ2-3
CDR3: CASSYSKTGGWGTDTQYF
DNA: TGTGCCAGCAGTTACTCGAAGACAGGGGGCTGGGGCACAGATACGCAGTATTTT

D: NA
V: TRBV7-2
size: NA
J: TRBJ2-3
CDR3: CASSSLATPTQYF
DNA: TGTGCCAGCAGCTCATTAGCTACCCCTACGCAGTATTTT

D: NA
V: TRBV5-5
size: NA
J: TRBJ2-1
CDR3: CASSLLFRGGDPYNEQFF
DNA: TGTGCCAGCAGCTTGTTGTTTCGAGGGGGGGACCCCTACAATGAGCAGTTCTTC

D: NA
V: TRBV3-1
size: few
J: TRBJ2-5
CDR3: CASSDRGHPSQETQYF
DNA: TGTGCCAGCAGCGATCGCGGACACCCATCCCAAGAGACCCAGTACTTC

D: TRBD1
V: TRBV12-3/TRBV12-4
size: few
J: TRBJ2-4
CDR3: CASSLERQGQNIQYF
DNA: TGTGCCAGCAGTTTAGAACGACAGGGGCAAAACATTCAGTACTTC

D: TRBD2
V: TRBV7-2
size: NA
J: TRBJ2-3
CDR3: CASSRTSGVDTQYF
DNA: TGTGCCAGCAGCCGCACTAGCGGGGTTGATACGCAGTATTTT

D: TRBD1
V: TRBV19
size: NA
J: TRBJ2-2
CDR3: CASSSRGLSTGELFF
DNA: TGTGCCAGTAGTTCAAGGGGGCTGAGCACCGGGGAGCTGTTTTTT